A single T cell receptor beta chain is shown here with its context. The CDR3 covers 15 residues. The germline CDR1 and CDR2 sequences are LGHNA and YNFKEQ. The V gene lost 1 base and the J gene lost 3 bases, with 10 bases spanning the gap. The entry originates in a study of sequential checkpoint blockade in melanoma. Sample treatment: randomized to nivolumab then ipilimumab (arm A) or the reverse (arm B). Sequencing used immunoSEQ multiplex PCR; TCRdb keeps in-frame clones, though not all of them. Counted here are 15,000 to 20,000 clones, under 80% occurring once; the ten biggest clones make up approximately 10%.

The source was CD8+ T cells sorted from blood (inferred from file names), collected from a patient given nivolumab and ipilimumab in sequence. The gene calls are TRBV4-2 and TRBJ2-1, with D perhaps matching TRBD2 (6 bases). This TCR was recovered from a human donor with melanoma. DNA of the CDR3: TGTGCCAGCAGCCAAGGGGTGGGGGGCTACAATGAGCAGTTCTTC. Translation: CASSQGVGGYNEQFF.